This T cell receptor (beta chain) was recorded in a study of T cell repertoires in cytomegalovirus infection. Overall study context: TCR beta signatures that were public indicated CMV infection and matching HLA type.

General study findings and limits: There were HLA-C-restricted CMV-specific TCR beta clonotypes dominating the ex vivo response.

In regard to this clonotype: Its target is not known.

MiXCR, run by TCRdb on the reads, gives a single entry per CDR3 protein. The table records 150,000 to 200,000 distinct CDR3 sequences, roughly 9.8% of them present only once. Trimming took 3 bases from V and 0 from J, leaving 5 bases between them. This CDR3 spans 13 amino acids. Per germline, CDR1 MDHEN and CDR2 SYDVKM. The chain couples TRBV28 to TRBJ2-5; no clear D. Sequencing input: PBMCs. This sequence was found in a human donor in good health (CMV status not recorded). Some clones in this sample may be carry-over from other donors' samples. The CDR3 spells CASSFHNQETQYF. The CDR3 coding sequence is TGTGCCAGCAGTTTCCACAACCAAGAGACCCAGTACTTC.